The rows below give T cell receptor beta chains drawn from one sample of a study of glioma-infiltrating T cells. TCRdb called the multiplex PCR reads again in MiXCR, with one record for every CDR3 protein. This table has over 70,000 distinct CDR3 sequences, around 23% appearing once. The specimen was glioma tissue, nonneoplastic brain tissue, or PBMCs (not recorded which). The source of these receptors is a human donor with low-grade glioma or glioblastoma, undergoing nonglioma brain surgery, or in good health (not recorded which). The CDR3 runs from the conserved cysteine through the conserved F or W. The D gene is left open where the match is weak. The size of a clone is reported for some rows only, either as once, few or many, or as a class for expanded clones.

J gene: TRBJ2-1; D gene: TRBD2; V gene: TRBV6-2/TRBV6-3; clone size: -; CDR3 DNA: TGTGCCGCAACACACGGACTAGCTAGGAATGGGCAGTTCTTC; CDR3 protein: CAATHGLARNGQFF
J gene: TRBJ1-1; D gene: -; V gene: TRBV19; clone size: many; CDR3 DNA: TGTGCCAGTAGGGAGGGGCGACTGAACACTGAAGCTTTCTTT; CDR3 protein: CASREGRLNTEAFF
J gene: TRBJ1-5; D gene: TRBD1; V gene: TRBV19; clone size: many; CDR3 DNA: TGTGCCATCAGTATAGGGACAGCCAATCAGCCCCAGCATTTT; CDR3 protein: CAISIGTANQPQHF
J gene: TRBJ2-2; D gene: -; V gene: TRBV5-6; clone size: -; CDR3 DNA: TGTGCCAGCAGCTTGTTAGGACACATGAACACCGGGGAGCTGTTTTTT; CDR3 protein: CASSLLGHMNTGELFF
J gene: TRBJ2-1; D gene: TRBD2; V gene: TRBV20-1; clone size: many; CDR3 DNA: TGCAGTGCTAGAGATCGGGGGGGGGGCCATGGTGAGCAGTTCTTC; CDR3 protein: CSARDRGGGHGEQFF
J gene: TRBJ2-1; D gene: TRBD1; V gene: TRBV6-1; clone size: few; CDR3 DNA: TGTGCCAGCACCAAAAGGCGGGCAGGGGGATTAGAGCAGTTCTTC; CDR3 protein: CASTKRRAGGLEQFF
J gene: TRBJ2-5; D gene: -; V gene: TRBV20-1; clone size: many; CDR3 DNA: TGCAGTGCCCACGAGAACAGACAAGAGACCCAGTACTTC; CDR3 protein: CSAHENRQETQYF
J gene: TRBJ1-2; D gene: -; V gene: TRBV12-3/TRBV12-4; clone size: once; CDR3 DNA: TGTGCCAGCAGTCTCTGCTATGGCTACACCTTC; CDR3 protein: CASSLCYGYTF
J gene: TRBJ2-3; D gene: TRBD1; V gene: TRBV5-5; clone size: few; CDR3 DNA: TGTGCCAGCAGCTTGGTCCGGACAGGGGGCAGAGATACGCAGTATTTT; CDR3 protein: CASSLVRTGGRDTQYF
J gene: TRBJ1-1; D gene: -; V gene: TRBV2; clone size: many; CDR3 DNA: TGTGCCAGCAGCGTAGTACAGGGACGGAACACTGAAGCTTTCTTT; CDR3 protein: CASSVVQGRNTEAFF
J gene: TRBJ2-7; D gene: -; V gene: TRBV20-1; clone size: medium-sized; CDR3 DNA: TGCAGTGCCGCACAGGGCCCCTACGAGCAGTACTTC; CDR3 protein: CSAAQGPYEQYF
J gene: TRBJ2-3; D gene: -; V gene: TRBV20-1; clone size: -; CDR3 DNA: TGCAGTGCTAGAGATTCAGCCAGCAGGAAGAGCACAGATACGCAGTATTTT; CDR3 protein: CSARDSASRKSTDTQYF
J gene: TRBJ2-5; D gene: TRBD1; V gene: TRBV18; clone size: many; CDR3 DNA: TGTGCCAGCTCACCTCTGCAGGGGGCGGAGACCCAGTACTTC; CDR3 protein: CASSPLQGAETQYF
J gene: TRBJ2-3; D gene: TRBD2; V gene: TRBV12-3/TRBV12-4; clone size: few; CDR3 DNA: TGTGCCAGCAGTTTAGCCGGGACTAGCGGGGTGCACACAGATACGCAGTATTTT; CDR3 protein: CASSLAGTSGVHTDTQYF
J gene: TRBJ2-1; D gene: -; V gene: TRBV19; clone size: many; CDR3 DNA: TGTGCCAGTAGTATAATGTTACAGGAGCACAATGAGCAGTTCTTC; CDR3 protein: CASSIMLQEHNEQFF
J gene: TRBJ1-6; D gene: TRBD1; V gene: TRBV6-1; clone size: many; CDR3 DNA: TGTGCCAGCAGTTACGGGGACAGTAGTTCACCCCTCCACTTT; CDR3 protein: CASSYGDSSSPLHF
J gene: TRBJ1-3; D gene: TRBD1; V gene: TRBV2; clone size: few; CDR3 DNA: TGTGCCAGCAGAGGGACAGGTTTGGCGTCCACCATATATTTT; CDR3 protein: CASRGTGLASTIYF
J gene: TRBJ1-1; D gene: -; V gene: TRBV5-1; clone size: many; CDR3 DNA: TGCGCCAGCAGCTTCAACAGGGAATTAAACACTGAAGCTTTCTTT; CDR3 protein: CASSFNRELNTEAFF
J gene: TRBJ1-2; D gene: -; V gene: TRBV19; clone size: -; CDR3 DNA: TGTGCCAGTAGTACCCACACCGGCTACACCTTC; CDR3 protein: CASSTHTGYTF
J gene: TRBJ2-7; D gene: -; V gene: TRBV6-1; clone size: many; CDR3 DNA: TGTGCCAGCAGTAACGGACACCACGGCGAGCAGTACTTC; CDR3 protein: CASSNGHHGEQYF
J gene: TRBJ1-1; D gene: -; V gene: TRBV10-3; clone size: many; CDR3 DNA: TGTGCCATCAGTCCCGGACCGGCACACATGAACACTGAAGCTTTCTTT; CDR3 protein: CAISPGPAHMNTEAFF
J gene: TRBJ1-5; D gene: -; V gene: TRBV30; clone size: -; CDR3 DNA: TGTGCCTGGAGTGTAGGGTCGACTAGCAATCAGCCCCAGCATTTT; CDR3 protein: CAWSVGSTSNQPQHF
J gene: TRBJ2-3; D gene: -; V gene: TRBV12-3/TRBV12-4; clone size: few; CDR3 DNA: TGTGCCAGCAGGTCGGGACTCCGAACAATTATTACGCAGTATTTT; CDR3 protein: CASRSGLRTIITQYF
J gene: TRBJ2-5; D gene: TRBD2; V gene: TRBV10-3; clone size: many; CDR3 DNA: TGTGCCATCAGTTCCGCTAGCGGGCAAGAGACCCAGTACTTC; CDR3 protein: CAISSASGQETQYF
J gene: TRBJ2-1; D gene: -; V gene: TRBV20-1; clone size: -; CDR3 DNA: TGCAGTGTGAGGTCTAGAGGACTCTACTACAATGAGCAGTTCTTC; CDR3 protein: CSVRSRGLYYNEQFF
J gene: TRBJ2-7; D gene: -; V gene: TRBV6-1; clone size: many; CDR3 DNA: TGTGCCAGCAGTTACGGGGTAGGGCAAAGCTACGAGCAGTACTTC; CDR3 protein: CASSYGVGQSYEQYF
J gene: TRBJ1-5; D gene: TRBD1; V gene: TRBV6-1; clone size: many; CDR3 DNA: TGTGCCAGCACTGGGGACAGGAGGGAGCCCCAGCATTTT; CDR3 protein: CASTGDRREPQHF
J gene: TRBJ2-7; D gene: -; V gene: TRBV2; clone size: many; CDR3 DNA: TGTGCCAGCAGTGATTGGGCGGGTTGGAAGTCCTACGAGCAGTACTTC; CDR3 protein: CASSDWAGWKSYEQYF
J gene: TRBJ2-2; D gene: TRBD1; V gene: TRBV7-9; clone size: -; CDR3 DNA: TGTGCCAGCAGCTTACCCGGGACAGGGTACACCGGGGAGCTGTTTTTT; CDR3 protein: CASSLPGTGYTGELFF
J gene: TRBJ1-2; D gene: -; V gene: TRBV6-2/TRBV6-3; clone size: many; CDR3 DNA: TGTGCCAGCAGTCTCGGCGGAGCTTACACCTTC; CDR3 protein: CASSLGGAYTF
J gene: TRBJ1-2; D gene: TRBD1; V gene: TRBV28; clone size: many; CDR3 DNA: TGTGCCAGCAGTACCCCTGGGACAGGGCAAACGGAGAAAGGCTACACCTTC; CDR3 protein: CASSTPGTGQTEKGYTF
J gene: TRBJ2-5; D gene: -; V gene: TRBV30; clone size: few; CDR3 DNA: TGTGCCTGGAGTGGCGGCACCCAAGAGACCCAGTACTTC; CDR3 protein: CAWSGGTQETQYF
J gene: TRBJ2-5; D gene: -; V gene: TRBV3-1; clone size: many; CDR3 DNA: TGTGCCAGCAGCCAAGGGTACGGCCAAGAGACCCAGTACTTC; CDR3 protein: CASSQGYGQETQYF
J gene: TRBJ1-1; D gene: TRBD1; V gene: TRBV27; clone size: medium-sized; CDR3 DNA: TGTGCCAGCAGTGGCCGGGACAGGGGAGGGATGAACACTGAAGCTTTCTTT; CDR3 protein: CASSGRDRGGMNTEAFF
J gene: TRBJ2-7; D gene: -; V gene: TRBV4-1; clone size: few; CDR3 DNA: TGCGCCAGCAGCCAAGGCATCCGACAGTACTACGAGCAGTACTTC; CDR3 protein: CASSQGIRQYYEQYF
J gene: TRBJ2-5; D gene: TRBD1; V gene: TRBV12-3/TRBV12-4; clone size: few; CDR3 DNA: TGTGCCAGCAGTTTAGGGACAGGCCAAGAGACCCAGTACTTC; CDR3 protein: CASSLGTGQETQYF
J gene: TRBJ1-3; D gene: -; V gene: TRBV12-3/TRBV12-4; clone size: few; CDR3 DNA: TGTGCCAGCAGTCGGTGGGGGGCTGGAAACACCATATATTTT; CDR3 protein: CASSRWGAGNTIYF
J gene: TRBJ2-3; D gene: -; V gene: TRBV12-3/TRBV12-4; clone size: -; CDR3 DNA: TGTGCCAGCAGTTTCCCCCTCGTCACAGATACGCAGTATTTT; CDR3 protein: CASSFPLVTDTQYF